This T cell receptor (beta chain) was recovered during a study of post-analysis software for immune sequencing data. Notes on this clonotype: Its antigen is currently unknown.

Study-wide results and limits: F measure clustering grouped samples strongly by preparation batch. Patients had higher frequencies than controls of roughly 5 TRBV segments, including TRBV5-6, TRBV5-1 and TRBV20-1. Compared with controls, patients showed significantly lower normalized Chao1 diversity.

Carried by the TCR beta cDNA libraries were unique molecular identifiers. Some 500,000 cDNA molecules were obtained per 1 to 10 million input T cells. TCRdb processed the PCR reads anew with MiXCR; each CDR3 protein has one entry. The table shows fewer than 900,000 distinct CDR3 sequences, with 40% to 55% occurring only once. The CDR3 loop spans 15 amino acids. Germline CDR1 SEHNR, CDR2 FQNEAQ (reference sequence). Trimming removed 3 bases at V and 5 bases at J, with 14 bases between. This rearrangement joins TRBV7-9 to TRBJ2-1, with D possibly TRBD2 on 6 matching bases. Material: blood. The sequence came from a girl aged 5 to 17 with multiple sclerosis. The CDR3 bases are TGTGCCAGCAGCTTCACCTTTGGGACTCACAATGAGCAGTTCTTC. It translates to CASSFTFGTHNEQFF.